This T cell receptor (beta chain) is drawn from a study of shared clonotypes between healthy human individuals. Study in general: The people who gave samples were a couple of women and a few men aged 18 to 49.

The CDR3 runs 15 residues. The germline V gene encodes CDR1 SGHDT and CDR2 YYEEEE. Trimming removed 0 bases at V and 7 bases at J, with 14 bases between. The assay was immunoSEQ multiplex PCR, and TCRdb's table has in-frame clones only and misses some. The data contain a few hundred thousand clones, approximately 97% of them singletons. In the case of this clone: What it binds is unknown.

Findings and caveats of the study: Large sequencing depth failed to make sorted-subset sequencing complete, rarefaction showed. Larger richness was generally estimated for naive than memory subsets. A handful of donors showed sharing of about 4.8% of naive CD4 clonotypes.

The V gene is TRBV5-6, the J gene TRBJ2-4; perhaps D is TRBD1 or TRBD2 (6 bases each). This receptor was identified in a man aged 30 to 39 in good health. The sequenced sample was memory CD8+ T cells sorted from blood. The subset here: CD45RO+ cells pooled with CCR7-negative TemRA cells. CDR3 in DNA: TGTGCCAGCAGCTTGGGTCCCTGGGGGGCGAACATTCAGTACTTC. Translated, it gives CASSLGPWGANIQYF.